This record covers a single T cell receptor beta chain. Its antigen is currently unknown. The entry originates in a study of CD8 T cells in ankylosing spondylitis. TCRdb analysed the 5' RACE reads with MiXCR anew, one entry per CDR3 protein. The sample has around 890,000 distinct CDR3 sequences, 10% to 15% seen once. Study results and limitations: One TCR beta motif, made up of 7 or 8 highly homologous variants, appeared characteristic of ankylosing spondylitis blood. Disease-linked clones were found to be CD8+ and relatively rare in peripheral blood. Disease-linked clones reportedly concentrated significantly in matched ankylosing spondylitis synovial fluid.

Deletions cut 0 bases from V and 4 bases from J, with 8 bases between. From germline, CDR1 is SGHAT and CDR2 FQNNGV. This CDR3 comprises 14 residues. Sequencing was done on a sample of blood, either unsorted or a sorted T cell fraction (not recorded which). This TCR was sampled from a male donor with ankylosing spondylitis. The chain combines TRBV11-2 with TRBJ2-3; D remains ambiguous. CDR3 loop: CASSLDRTPDTQYF. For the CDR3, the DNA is TGTGCCAGCAGCTTAGACAGGACGCCAGATACGCAGTATTTT.